The clone carrying this TCR beta chain was picked up a small number of times. Its antigen is currently unknown. This specimen comes from a study of T cells in Graves' hyperthyroidism and ophthalmopathy. Study observations and caveats: Blood samples included most of the expanded thyroid clonotypes exceeding 0.001. A median 6.5 months before onset, the model predicted ophthalmopathy.

Using RNA transcripts as the source, TCR beta CDR3 regions were amplified. In the first-round RT-PCR of the TCR CDR3, the HTBI primer set was used. Each CDR3 protein gets one entry after TCRdb re-called the multiplex PCR reads with MiXCR. The data hold more than 350,000 distinct CDR3 sequences, with under 15% observed a single time. Hyperthyroidism had been newly diagnosed in patients aged 18 to 65, and its duration was under 2 months. PBMCs were collected from a roughly 9.7 ml volume of fresh peripheral blood. The CDR3 contains 19 residues. Germline V gene lookup returns CDR1 MNHNS and CDR2 SASEGT. V lost 6 bases and J lost 5, with 26 bases in between.

The sequence was collected from a woman in her 30s with Graves' hyperthyroidism. Material for sequencing was blood. The genes are TRBV6-1 and TRBJ1-6, with D uncertain. CDR3 amino acids: CASRVRIPGSPGNNSPLHF. The CDR3 DNA follows: TGTGCCAGCAGGGTCCGTATCCCGGGGTCCCCAGGAAATAATTCACCCCTCCACTTT.